This is a list of T cell receptor beta chains from one sample in a study of blood T cell repertoires in COVID-19. Only in-frame clones appear in the TCRdb table, and some are missing; sequencing was by immunoSEQ multiplex PCR. The sample contains 300,000 to 400,000 clones, more than 70% of which appear only once. The source material was peripheral blood. These receptors came from a woman in her sixties or seventies with COVID-19, enrolled during active disease. Each CDR3 is given with its conserved first and last residue. A D gene is named only where the DNA matches it firmly. Size is omitted from some rows. Given values are once, few, many or a class for expanded clones.

d_call clone_size j_call v_call cdr3_nt cdr3_aa
- - TRBJ2-7 TRBV2 TGTGCCAGCAGCCTCACTGCTTACGAGCAGTACTTC CASSLTAYEQYF
- - TRBJ2-7 TRBV5-1 TGCGCCAGCAGCAGAGCAGGGGAAAGCTCCTACGAGCAGTACTTC CASSRAGESSYEQYF
- - TRBJ1-5 TRBV12-3/TRBV12-4 TGTGCCAGCAGGACAGGCTTCAATCAGCCCCAGCATTTT CASRTGFNQPQHF
- once TRBJ1-1 TRBV5-5 TGTGCCAGCAGCTTGTGGAGGGCTGTTGACACTGAAGCTTTCTTT CASSLWRAVDTEAFF
- once TRBJ2-6 TRBV6-7 TGTGCCAGCAACGGGGCTGGGGCCAACGTCCTGACTTTC CASNGAGANVLTF
TRBD2 - TRBJ2-1 TRBV6-1 TGTGCCAGCAGTGAAGCGGGACTAGCAAGCAATGAGCAGTTCTTC CASSEAGLASNEQFF
- - TRBJ2-1 TRBV24-1 TGTGCCACCTCCGCAGGGAGGTCGGTCAATGAGCAGTTCTTC CATSAGRSVNEQFF
TRBD1 - TRBJ1-1 TRBV29-1 TGCAGCGTTGCGGACAGGGGGCTAGCGGAAGCTTTCTTT CSVADRGLAEAFF
- - TRBJ1-1 TRBV6-2/TRBV6-3 TGTGCCAGCAGTTACGGAGGGCTCACTGAAGCTTTCTTT CASSYGGLTEAFF
TRBD1 - TRBJ1-1 TRBV2 TGTGCCATAGACAGGGGGATAGCTTTCTTT CAIDRGIAFF
- - TRBJ2-1 TRBV19 TGTGCCACCACACCCGTGGGAGGAGGAGGCCTCGAGCAGTTCTTC CATTPVGGGGLEQFF
- - TRBJ1-2 TRBV4-1 TGCGCCAGCAGCCAAGCAGGCAGAATTAACTATGGCTACACCTTC CASSQAGRINYGYTF
TRBD1 - TRBJ2-7 TRBV4-1 TGCGCCAGCAGCCAAGTTTACCTGACAGGGTTCTACGAGCAGTACTTC CASSQVYLTGFYEQYF
- once TRBJ1-1 TRBV12-5 TGTGCTAGTGGTTTGAGAGAACAGGTGAACACTGAAGCTTTCTTT CASGLREQVNTEAFF
- - TRBJ1-1 TRBV28 TGTGCCAGCAGTTTAAGTTCGAGTGGTTCTCGAACTGAAGCTTTCTTT CASSLSSSGSRTEAFF
- - TRBJ2-3 TRBV6-5 TGTGCCAGCAAGGACATGCCCAATGTAGATACGCAGTATTTT CASKDMPNVDTQYF
- - TRBJ1-5 TRBV2 TGTGCCAGCACGGAGGGAAGTCAGCCCCAGCATTTT CASTEGSQPQHF
- - TRBJ1-1 TRBV25-1 TGTGCCAGCAGGAACGGCGGGCGCCCTGAAGCTTTCTTT CASRNGGRPEAFF
TRBD1 - TRBJ1-6 TRBV30 TGTGCCTGGAGTGTACAGGGGCCACCCCTCCACTTT CAWSVQGPPLHF
TRBD1 - TRBJ2-7 TRBV5-6 TGTGCCAGCAGCTTGGCAGGGGGCGCCGGCTCCTACGAGCAGTACTTC CASSLAGGAGSYEQYF
- - TRBJ1-1 TRBV3-1/TRBV3-2 TGTGCCAGCAGCCCCCGGATCGAGACAGTCGACACTGAAGCTTTCTTT CASSPRIETVDTEAFF
- - TRBJ1-1 TRBV21-1 TGTGCCAGCGGACTAAGAGGACGCAGGAGAAGATCTGAAGCTTTCTTT CASGLRGRRRRSEAFF
TRBD1 - TRBJ2-7 TRBV10-1 TGCGCCAGCAGTGAAGGGACAGGGACGGCCTACGAGCAGTACTTC CASSEGTGTAYEQYF
- - TRBJ2-1 TRBV11-2 TGTGCCAGCAGCTTAGATGCTAGCAGGAATGAGCAGTTCTTC CASSLDASRNEQFF
TRBD1 - TRBJ2-7 TRBV6-7 TGTGCCAGCAGTTTGGGACTTCCTACAGGGGGTTGGTCCTACGAGCAGTACTTC CASSLGLPTGGWSYEQYF
- - TRBJ1-5 TRBV19 TGTGCCAGTAGTAACACAGGAGGGAACCAGCCCCAGCATTTT CASSNTGGNQPQHF
TRBD1 - TRBJ2-3 TRBV19 TGTGCCACCTCTGGACAGGGGGCGCGAGATACGCAGTATTTT CATSGQGARDTQYF
- - TRBJ2-1 TRBV2 TGTGCCAGCACACCAGGGAACGATGAGCAGTTCTTC CASTPGNDEQFF
TRBD1 once TRBJ2-2 TRBV5-4 TGTGCCAGCAGCTATACCGGGACAGGGGCCGGGGAGCTGTTTTTT CASSYTGTGAGELFF